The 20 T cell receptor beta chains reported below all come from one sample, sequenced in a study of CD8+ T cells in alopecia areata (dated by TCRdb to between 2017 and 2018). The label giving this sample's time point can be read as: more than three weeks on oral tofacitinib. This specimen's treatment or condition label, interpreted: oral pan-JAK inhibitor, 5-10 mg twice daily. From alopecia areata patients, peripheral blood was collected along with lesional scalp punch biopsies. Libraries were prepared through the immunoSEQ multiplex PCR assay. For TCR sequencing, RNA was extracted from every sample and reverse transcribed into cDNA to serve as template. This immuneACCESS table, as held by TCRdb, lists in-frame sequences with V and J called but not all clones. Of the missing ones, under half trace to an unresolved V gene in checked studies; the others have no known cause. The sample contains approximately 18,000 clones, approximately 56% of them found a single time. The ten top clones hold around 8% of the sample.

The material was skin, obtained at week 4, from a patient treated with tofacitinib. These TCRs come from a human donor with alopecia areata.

CDR3: CASRRTVTNEKLFF. As DNA, the CDR3 is TGTGCCAGCAGGAGGACAGTGACAAATGAAAAACTGTTTTTT. This chain uses TRBV2 with TRBJ1-4; D may be TRBD1 (6 bases). CDR3 length: 14 amino acids. Germline V CDR1 and CDR2: SNHLY, FYNNEI. Trimming removed 6 bases at V and 5 bases at J, with 13 bases between.

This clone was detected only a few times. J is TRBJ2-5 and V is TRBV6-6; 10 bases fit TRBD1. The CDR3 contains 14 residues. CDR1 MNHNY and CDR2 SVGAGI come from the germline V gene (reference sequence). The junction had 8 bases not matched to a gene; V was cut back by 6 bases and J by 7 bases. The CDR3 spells CASSVGQGSGTQYF. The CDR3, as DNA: TGTGCCAGCAGCGTGGGACAGGGGTCGGGGACCCAGTACTTC.

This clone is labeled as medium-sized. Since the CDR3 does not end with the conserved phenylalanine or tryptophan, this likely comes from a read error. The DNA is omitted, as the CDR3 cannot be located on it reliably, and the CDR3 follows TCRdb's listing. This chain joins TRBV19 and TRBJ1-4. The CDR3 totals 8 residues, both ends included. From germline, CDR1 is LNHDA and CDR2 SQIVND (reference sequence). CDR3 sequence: CASSKGFI.

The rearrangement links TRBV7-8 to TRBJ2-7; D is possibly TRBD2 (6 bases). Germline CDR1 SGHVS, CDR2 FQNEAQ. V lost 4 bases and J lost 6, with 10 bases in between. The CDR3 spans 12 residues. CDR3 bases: TGTGCCAGCAGCTACAAGGAGGGCGAGCAGTACTTC. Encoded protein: CASSYKEGEQYF.

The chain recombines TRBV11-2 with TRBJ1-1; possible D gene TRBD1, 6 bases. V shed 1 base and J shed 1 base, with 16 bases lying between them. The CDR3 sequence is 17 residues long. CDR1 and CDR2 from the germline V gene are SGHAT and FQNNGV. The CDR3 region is CASSLGSWGPENTEAFF. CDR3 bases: TGTGCCAGCAGCTTAGGATCATGGGGGCCGGAGAACACTGAAGCTTTCTTT.

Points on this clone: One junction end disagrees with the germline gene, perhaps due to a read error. The CDR3 region is CASSWGMGEALF. CDR3 in DNA: TGTGCCAGCAGCTGGGGCATGGGGGAGGCCCTCTTC. The chain has TRBV7-9 and TRBJ2-7; perhaps TRBD2 as D (6 bases). CDR3 length: 12 amino acids. The germline V gene encodes CDR1 SEHNR and CDR2 FQNEAQ (reference sequence).

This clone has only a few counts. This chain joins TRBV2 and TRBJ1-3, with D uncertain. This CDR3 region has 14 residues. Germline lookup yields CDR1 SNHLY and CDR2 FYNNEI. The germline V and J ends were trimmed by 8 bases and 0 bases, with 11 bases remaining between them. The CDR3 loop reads CASFVGSSGNTIYF. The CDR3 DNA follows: TGTGCCAGCTTTGTGGGCTCCTCTGGAAACACCATATATTTT. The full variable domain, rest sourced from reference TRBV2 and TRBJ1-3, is EPEVTQTPSHQVTQMGQEVILRCVPISNHLYFYWYRQILGQKVEFLVSFYNNEISEKSEIFDDQFSVERPDGSNFTLKIRSTKLEDSAMYFCASFVGSSGNTIYFGEGSWLTVV.

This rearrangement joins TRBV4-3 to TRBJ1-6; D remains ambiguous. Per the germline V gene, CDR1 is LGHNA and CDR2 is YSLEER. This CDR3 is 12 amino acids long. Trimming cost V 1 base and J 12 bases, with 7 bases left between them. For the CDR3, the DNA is TGCGCCAGCAGCCAAGTTGTCGGACCCCTCCACTTT. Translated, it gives CASSQVVGPLHF.

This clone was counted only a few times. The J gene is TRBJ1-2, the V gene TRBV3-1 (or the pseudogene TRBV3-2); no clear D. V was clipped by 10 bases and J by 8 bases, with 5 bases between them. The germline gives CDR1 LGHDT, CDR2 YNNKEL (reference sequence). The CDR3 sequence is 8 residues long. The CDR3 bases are TGTGCCAATAAGGGCTACACCTTC. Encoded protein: CANKGYTF.

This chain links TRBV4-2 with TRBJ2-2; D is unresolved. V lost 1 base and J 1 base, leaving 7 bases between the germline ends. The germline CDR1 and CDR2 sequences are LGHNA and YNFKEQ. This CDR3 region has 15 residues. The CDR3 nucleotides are TGTGCCAGCAGCCAAGTCATGATGAACACCGGGGAGCTGTTTTTT. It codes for CASSQVMMNTGELFF.

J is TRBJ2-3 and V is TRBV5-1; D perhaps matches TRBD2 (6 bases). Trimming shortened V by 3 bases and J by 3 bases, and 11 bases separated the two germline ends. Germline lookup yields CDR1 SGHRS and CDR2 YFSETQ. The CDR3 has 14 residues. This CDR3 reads CASSSGTHTDTQYF. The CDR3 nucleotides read TGCGCCAGCAGCTCCGGGACTCATACAGATACGCAGTATTTT.

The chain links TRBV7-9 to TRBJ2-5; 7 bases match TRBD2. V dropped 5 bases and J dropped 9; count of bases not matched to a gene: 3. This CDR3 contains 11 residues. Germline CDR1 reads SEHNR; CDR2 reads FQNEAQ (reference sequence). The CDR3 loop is CASSRGVPQYF. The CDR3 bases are TGTGCCAGCAGCCGGGGGGTACCCCAGTACTTC.

In DNA form, the CDR3 reads TGTGCCAGCAGTTTACTCGGGACAGGCAGCACGCAGTATTTT. This codes for CASSLLGTGSTQYF. This chain joins TRBV27 and TRBJ2-3; 8 bases line up with TRBD1. This CDR3 region has 14 residues. Germline V gives CDR1 MNHEY, CDR2 SMNVEV (reference sequence). The V gene end was trimmed by 2 bases and the J gene end by 9 bases; junction bases not matched to a gene: 7.

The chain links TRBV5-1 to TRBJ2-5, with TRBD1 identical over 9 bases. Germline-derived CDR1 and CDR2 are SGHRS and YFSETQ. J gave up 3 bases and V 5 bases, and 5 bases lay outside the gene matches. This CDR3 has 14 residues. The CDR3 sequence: CASRPGTGKETQYF. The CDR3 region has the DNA TGCGCCAGCAGGCCCGGGACAGGGAAAGAGACCCAGTACTTC.

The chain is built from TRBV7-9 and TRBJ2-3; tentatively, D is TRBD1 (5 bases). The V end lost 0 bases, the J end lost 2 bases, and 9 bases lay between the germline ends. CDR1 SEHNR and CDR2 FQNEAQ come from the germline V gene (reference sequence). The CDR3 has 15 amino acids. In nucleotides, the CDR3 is TGTGCCAGCAGCTTAGCGGGCAGGGCCACAGATACGCAGTATTTT. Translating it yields CASSLAGRATDTQYF.

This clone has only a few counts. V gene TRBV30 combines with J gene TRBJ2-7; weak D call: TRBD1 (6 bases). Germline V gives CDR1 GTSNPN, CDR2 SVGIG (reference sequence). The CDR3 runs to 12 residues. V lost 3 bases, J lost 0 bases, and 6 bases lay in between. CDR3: CAWSRGSYEQYF. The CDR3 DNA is TGTGCCTGGAGCAGGGGCTCCTACGAGCAGTACTTC.

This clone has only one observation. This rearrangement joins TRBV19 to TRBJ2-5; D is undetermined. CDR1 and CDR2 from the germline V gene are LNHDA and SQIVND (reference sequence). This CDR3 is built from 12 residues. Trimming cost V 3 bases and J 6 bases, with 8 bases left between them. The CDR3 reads CASSIFGQTQYF. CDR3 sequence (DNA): TGTGCCAGTAGTATCTTCGGGCAGACCCAGTACTTC.

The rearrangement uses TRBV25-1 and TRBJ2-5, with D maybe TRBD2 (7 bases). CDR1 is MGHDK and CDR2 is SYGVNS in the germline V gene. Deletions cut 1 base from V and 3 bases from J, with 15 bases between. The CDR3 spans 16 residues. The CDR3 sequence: CASSESEGGQEETQYF. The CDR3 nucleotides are TGTGCCAGCAGTGAATCCGAGGGGGGGCAGGAAGAGACCCAGTACTTC.

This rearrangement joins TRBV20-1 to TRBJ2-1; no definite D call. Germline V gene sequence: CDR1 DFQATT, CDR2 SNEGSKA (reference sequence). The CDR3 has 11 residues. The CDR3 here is CSILIDNEQFF. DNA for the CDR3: TGCAGCATACTAATTGACAATGAGCAGTTCTTC.

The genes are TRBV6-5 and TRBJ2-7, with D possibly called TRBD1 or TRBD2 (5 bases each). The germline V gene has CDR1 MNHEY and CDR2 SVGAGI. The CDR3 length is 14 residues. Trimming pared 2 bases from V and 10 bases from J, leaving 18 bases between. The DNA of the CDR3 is TGTGCCAGCAGTTACGGGGGTTGGGGCAGGGACCAGTACTTC. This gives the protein CASSYGGWGRDQYF.